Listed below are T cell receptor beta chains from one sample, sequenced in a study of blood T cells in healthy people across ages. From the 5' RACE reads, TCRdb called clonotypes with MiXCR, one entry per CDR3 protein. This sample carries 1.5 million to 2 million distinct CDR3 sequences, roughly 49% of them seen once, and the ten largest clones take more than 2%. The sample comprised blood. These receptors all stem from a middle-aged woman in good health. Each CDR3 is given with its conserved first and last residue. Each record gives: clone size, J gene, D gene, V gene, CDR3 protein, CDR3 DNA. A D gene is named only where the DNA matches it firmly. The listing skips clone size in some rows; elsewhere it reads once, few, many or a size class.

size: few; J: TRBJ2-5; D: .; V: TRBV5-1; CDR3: CASSLDPIRQETQYF; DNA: TGCGCCAGCAGCTTGGATCCCATCCGACAAGAGACCCAGTACTTC
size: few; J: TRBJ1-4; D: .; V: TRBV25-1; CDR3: CASSEWGQGNEKLFF; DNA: TGTGCCAGCAGTGAATGGGGGCAGGGGAATGAAAAACTGTTTTTT
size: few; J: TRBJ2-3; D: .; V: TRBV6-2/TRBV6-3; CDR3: CASSWQGNTDTQYF; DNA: TGTGCCAGCAGTTGGCAGGGGAACACAGATACGCAGTATTTT
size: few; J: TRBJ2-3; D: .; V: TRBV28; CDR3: CASSFQGGPFSTDTQYF; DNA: TGTGCCAGCAGTTTTCAGGGGGGTCCCTTTAGCACAGATACGCAGTATTTT
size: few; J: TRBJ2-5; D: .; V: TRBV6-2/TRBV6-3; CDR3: CASRATAEQTQYF; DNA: TGTGCCAGCAGAGCCACCGCTGAACAGACCCAGTACTTC
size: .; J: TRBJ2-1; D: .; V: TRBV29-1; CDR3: CSVDTGRANEQFF; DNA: TGCAGCGTTGATACAGGGAGGGCGAATGAGCAGTTCTTC
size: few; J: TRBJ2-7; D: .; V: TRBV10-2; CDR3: CASGKPGAPSYEQYF; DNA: TGCGCCAGCGGTAAACCAGGGGCCCCCTCCTACGAGCAGTACTTC
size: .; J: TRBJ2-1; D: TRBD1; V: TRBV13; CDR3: CASSPGTEETQFF; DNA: TGTGCCAGCAGCCCTGGGACAGAAGAGACCCAGTTCTTC
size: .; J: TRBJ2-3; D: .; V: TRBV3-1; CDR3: CASSAGLGARTDTQYF; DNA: TGTGCCAGCAGCGCCGGTCTCGGGGCGCGCACAGATACGCAGTATTTT
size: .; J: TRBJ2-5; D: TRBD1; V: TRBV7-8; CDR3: CASSLNGPTGYQETQYF; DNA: TGTGCCAGCAGCTTAAACGGACCGACAGGGTACCAAGAGACCCAGTACTTC
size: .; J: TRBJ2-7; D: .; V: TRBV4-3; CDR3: CASSQTGPPYEQYF; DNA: TGCGCCAGCAGCCAAACAGGGCCTCCCTACGAGCAGTACTTC
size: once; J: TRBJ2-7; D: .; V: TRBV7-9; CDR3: CASSPSGTWAAQYF; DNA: TGTGCCAGCAGCCCATCCGGGACGTGGGCGGCCCAGTACTTC
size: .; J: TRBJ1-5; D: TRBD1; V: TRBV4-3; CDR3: CASSQSREGAGHQPQHF; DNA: TGCGCCAGCAGCCAGTCCCGGGAGGGGGCCGGGCATCAGCCCCAGCATTTT
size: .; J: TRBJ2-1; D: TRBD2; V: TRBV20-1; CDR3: CSASPLAGAHNEQFF; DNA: TGCAGTGCTAGCCCGCTAGCGGGGGCGCACAATGAGCAGTTCTTC
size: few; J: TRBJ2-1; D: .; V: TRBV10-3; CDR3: CAISKDSYNEQFF; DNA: TGTGCCATCAGCAAGGACAGCTACAATGAGCAGTTCTTC
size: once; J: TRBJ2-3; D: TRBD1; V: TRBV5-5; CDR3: CASSLVVGTGADTQYF; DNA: TGTGCCAGCAGCTTGGTAGTCGGGACAGGGGCAGATACGCAGTATTTT
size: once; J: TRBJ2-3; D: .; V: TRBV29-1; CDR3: CSVEVARAIADTQYF; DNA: TGCAGCGTTGAAGTTGCGAGGGCTATAGCAGATACGCAGTATTTT
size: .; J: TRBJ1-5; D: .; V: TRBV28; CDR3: CASSPSTGVGQPQHF; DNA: TGTGCCAGCAGTCCGTCCACGGGGGTCGGGCAGCCCCAGCATTTT
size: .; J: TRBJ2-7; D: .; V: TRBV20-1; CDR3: CSGTLRQGTYEQYF; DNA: TGCAGTGGAACTCTCCGTCAGGGGACCTACGAGCAGTACTTC
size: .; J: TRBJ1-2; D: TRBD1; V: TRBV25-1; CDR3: CASSESAGGVDGYTF; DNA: TGTGCCAGCAGTGAATCGGCAGGGGGAGTGGACGGCTACACCTTC
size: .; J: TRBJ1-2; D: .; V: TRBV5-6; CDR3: CASSASRGAWGYTF; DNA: TGTGCCAGCAGCGCCTCAAGGGGAGCGTGGGGCTACACCTTC
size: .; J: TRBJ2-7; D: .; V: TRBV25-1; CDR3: CASSEYRNEQYF; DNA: TGTGCCAGCAGTGAATATCGGAACGAGCAGTACTTC
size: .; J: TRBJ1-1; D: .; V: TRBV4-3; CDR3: CASSQVGGRNTEAFF; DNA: TGCGCCAGCAGCCAAGTAGGTGGCAGGAACACTGAAGCTTTCTTT
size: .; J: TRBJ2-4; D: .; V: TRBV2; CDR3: CASSVLTKNIQYF; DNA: TGTGCCAGCAGTGTATTGACCAAAAACATTCAGTACTTC
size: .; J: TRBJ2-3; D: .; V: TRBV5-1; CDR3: CASSLQWNTDTQYF; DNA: TGCGCCAGCAGCTTGCAATGGAATACAGATACGCAGTATTTT
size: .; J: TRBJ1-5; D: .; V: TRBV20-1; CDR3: CSARGDGEQPQHF; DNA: TGCAGTGCTAGAGGAGACGGAGAGCAGCCCCAGCATTTT
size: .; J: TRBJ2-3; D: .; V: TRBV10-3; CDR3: CAISSEWVYTQYF; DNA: TGTGCCATCAGCTCCGAATGGGTATATACGCAGTATTTT
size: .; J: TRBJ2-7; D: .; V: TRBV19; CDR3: CASSTPGAAQYF; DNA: TGTGCCAGTAGTACACCGGGAGCGGCCCAGTACTTC
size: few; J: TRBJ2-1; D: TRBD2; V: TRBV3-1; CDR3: CASSQALAGGRQFF; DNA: TGTGCCAGCAGCCAAGCGCTAGCGGGGGGTCGGCAGTTCTTC
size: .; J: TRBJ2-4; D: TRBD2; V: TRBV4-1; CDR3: CARSFGLAGGRAKNIQYF; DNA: TGCGCCCGCAGCTTTGGGCTAGCGGGGGGGCGGGCCAAAAACATTCAGTACTTC
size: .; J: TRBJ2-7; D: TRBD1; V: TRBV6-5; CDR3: CASSFSGTADEQYF; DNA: TGTGCCAGCAGTTTTTCCGGGACAGCGGACGAGCAGTACTTC
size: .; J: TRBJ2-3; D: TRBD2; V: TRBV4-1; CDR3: CASSQEGGTIPTDTQYF; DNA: TGCGCCAGCAGCCAAGAAGGAGGGACTATCCCCACAGATACGCAGTATTTT
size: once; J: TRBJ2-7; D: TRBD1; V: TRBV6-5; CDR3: CASRRSVGQGSSEQYF; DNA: TGTGCCAGCAGGAGATCCGTTGGACAGGGATCGTCCGAGCAGTACTTC
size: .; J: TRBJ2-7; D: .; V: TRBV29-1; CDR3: CSVVVGAYEQYF; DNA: TGCAGCGTTGTCGTGGGGGCCTACGAGCAGTACTTC
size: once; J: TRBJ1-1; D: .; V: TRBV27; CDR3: CASRSGSEVKAFF; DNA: TGTGCCAGCAGATCGGGCAGCGAGGTGAAAGCTTTCTTT
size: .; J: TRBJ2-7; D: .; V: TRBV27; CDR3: CASATSSAWDEQYF; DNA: TGTGCCAGCGCGACTAGTTCCGCTTGGGATGAGCAGTACTTC
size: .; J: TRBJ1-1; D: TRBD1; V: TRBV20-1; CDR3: CSAPRDRGGTEAFF; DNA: TGCAGTGCCCCTCGGGACAGGGGTGGTACTGAAGCTTTCTTT
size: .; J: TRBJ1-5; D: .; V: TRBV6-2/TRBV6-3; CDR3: CASSYPSDSYNQPQHF; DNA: TGTGCCAGCAGTTACCCTTCCGACAGCTACAATCAGCCCCAGCATTTT
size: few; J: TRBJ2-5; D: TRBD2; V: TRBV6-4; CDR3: CASSDSSGGGTQYF; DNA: TGTGCCAGCAGTGACTCTAGCGGGGGCGGGACCCAGTACTTC
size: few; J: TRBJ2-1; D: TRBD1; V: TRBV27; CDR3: CASRKPGQGMNEQFF; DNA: TGTGCCAGCAGGAAGCCGGGACAGGGGATGAATGAGCAGTTCTTC
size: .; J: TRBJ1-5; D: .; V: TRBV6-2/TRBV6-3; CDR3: CASSYFERVQPQHF; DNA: TGTGCCAGCAGTTACTTCGAAAGGGTTCAGCCCCAGCATTTT
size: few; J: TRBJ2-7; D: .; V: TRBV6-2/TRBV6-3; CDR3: CASSYLQGSSYEQYF; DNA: TGTGCCAGCAGTTACCTCCAGGGGAGCTCCTACGAGCAGTACTTC
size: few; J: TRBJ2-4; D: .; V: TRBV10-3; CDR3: CAINLQGWDEQYF; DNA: TGTGCCATCAATCTACAGGGCTGGGATGAGCAGTACTTC
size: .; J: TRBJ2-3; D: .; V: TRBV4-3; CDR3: CASSQDSVITDTQYF; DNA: TGCGCCAGCAGCCAAGATAGCGTGATCACAGATACGCAGTATTTT
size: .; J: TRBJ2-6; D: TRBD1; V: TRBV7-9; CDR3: CASSSSMAGGVSGGANVLTF; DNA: TGTGCCAGCAGCTCGAGCATGGCAGGGGGCGTATCGGGAGGGGCCAACGTCCTGACTTTC
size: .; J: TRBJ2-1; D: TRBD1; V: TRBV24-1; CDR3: CATSDRQGARYNEQFF; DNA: TGTGCCACCAGTGATCGACAGGGGGCGCGTTACAATGAGCAGTTCTTC
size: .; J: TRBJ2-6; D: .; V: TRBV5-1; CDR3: CASSLAQITAGANVLTF; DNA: TGCGCCAGCAGCTTGGCACAGATAACCGCTGGGGCCAACGTCCTGACTTTC
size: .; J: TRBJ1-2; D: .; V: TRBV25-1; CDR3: CASSALRGYTF; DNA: TGTGCCAGCAGTGCTCTGAGGGGCTACACCTTC
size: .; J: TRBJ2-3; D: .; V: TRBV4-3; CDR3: CASSQEALALSTDTQYF; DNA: TGCGCCAGCAGCCAAGAAGCCTTAGCACTTAGCACAGATACGCAGTATTTT
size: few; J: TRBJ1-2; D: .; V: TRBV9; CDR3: CASSADPQGSYGYTF; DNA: TGTGCCAGCAGCGCTGATCCACAGGGTTCCTATGGCTACACCTTC
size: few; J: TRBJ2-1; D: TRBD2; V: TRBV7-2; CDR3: CASSKTSGGHYNEQFF; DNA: TGTGCCAGCAGCAAGACTAGCGGGGGACACTACAATGAGCAGTTCTTC